What follows is one T cell receptor beta chain and its context. This sample was taken from a study of OX40 agonist ivuxolimab in advanced cancers. Germline V gene sequence: CDR1 SNHLY, CDR2 FYNNEI. Trimming left V 2 bases short and J 0 bases short, with 12 bases between. There are 16 residues in the CDR3. The method was immunoSEQ multiplex PCR; TCRdb's version includes in-frame clones alone and lacks a portion of them. The sample consists of more than 75,000 clones, roughly 86% of them appearing once. The specimen comprised CD4+ or CD8+ T cells sorted from blood, sampled in a trial of the OX40 agonist ivuxolimab. The chain has TRBV2 and TRBJ2-3; D remains unclear. The origin of this receptor is an adult with an advanced solid tumor such as melanoma, head and neck, liver or kidney cancer. This chain's CDR3 is CASSESAVLSTDTQYF. Here the CDR3 DNA reads TGTGCCAGCAGTGAATCTGCGGTTCTTAGCACAGATACGCAGTATTTT. Full variable domain (outside the CDR3, taken from reference TRBV2 and TRBJ2-3): EPEVTQTPSHQVTQMGQEVILRCVPISNHLYFYWYRQILGQKVEFLVSFYNNEISEKSEIFDDQFSVERPDGSNFTLKIRSTKLEDSAMYFCASSESAVLSTDTQYFGPGTRLTVL.